The TCR beta chain under discussion was sequenced for a study of T cell repertoires in cytomegalovirus infection. Study-level information: CMV infection and matching HLA type were both indicated by public TCR beta signatures. Study observations and caveats: Cumulative frequency of public TCR beta families picked out carriers of CMV plus the relevant HLA. It was HLA-C-restricted CMV-specific TCR beta clonotypes that dominated the response ex vivo.

TCRdb fed the reads into MiXCR, producing one record per CDR3 protein. Of about 150,000 distinct CDR3 sequences listed, about 20% are singletons. About this clonotype: Its antigen is currently unknown.

CDR3 length: 14 residues. The germline CDR1 and CDR2 sequences are SGHRS and YFSETQ. V was clipped by 0 bases and J by 4 bases, with 10 bases between them. The sequenced sample consisted of PBMCs. The chain joins TRBV5-1 to TRBJ2-5; possibly TRBD1 for D (6 bases). The source is a human donor in good health (CMV status not recorded). Some clones in this sample may be carry-over from other donors' samples. The CDR3: CASSLAQGVETQYF. CDR3 coding DNA: TGCGCCAGCAGCTTGGCACAGGGAGTAGAGACCCAGTACTTC.